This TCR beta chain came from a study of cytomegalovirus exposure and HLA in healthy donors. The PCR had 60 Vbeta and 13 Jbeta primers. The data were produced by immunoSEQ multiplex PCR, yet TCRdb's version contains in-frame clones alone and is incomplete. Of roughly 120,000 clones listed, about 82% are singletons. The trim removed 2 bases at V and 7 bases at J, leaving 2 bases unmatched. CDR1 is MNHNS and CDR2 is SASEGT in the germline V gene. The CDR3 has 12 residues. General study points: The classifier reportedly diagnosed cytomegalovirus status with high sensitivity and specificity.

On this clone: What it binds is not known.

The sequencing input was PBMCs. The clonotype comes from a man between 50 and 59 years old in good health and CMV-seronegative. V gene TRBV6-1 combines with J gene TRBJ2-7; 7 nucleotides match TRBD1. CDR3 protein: CASSEQGVEQYV. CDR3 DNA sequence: TGTGCCAGCAGTGAACAGGGGGTTGAGCAGTACGTC.